This passage covers 11 T cell receptor beta chains from one sample sequenced in a study of cytomegalovirus exposure and HLA in healthy donors. 60 Vbeta and 13 Jbeta primers were used in PCR. Sequencing used immunoSEQ multiplex PCR; TCRdb keeps in-frame clones, though not all of them. Found here are some 180,000 clones, about three quarters of them singletons; the top ten hold about 1.5%. The sequenced sample consisted of PBMCs. The source is a man between 18 and 29 years old in good health and CMV-seronegative.

The rearrangement joins TRBV4-2 to TRBJ1-2; D gene unclear. CDR1 is LGHNA, CDR2 YNFKEQ, per germline. This CDR3 has 16 residues. The ends were cut back, 2 bases at V and 6 bases at J, with 19 bases in the middle. The CDR3: CASSQTLQTPRDGYTF. For the CDR3, the DNA is TGTGCCAGCAGCCAAACCCTCCAGACCCCACGGGATGGCTACACCTTC.

V usage is TRBV30 and J usage is TRBJ2-3, with D perhaps matching TRBD1 (6 bases). The germline CDR1 and CDR2 sequences are GTSNPN and SVGIG (reference sequence). The CDR3 is made up of 15 amino acids. Trimming cost V 0 bases and J 5 bases, with 15 bases left between them. The CDR3 region is CAWSVLGQGKDTQYF. The CDR3 bases are TGTGCCTGGAGTGTTTTGGGGCAGGGGAAAGATACGCAGTATTTT.

The chain carries TRBV19 and TRBJ2-2, with TRBD2 matching 8 bases. Per the germline V gene, CDR1 is LNHDA and CDR2 is SQIVND (reference sequence). This CDR3 is built from 16 residues. V trimming: 5 bases; J trimming: 4 bases; junction bases outside the gene matches: 9. The CDR3 bases are TGTGCCAGTAGTTCGGCCTTAGCGGGAACCACCGGGGAGCTGTTTTTT. It specifies CASSSALAGTTGELFF. Complete variable domain (other parts from reference TRBV19 and TRBJ2-2): DGGITQSPKYLFRKEGQNVTLSCEQNLNHDAMYWYRQDPGQGLRLIYYSQIVNDFQKGDIAEGYSVSREKKESFPLTVTSAQKNPTAFYLCASSSALAGTTGELFFGEGSRLTVL.

This sequence joins TRBV5-1 and TRBJ2-1, with 12 bases that match TRBD2. CDR3 length equals 17 residues. V lost 1 base and J lost 3; bases outside the gene matches: 5. CDR1 is SGHRS and CDR2 is YFSETQ in the germline V gene. The CDR3 coding sequence is TGCGCCAGCAGCTTGATGCCTAGCGGGGGGGGCTACAATGAGCAGTTCTTC. Encoded protein: CASSLMPSGGGYNEQFF.

The rearrangement links TRBV15 to TRBJ2-2; tentatively, D is TRBD1 (5 bases). This CDR3 spans 15 amino acids. CDR1 and CDR2 from the germline V gene are LNHNV and YYDKDF (reference sequence). The ends were cut back, 1 base at V and 3 bases at J, with 9 bases in the middle. The CDR3 spells CATSRAGMDTGELFF. The CDR3 DNA is TGTGCCACCAGCAGAGCAGGGATGGACACCGGGGAGCTGTTTTTT.

As concerns this clone: Mismatch with germline at one junction end may stem from a read error. V and J are TRBV6-5 and TRBJ2-4, with TRBD1 identical over 7 bases. This CDR3 is built from 14 residues. CDR1 and CDR2 (germline): MNHEY, SVGAGI. The CDR3 DNA reads TGTGCCGGCAGTACAGGGGTGGCCAAAAACATTCAGTACTTC. The encoded protein is CAGSTGVAKNIQYF.

This clone was seen only a few times. V usage is TRBV5-1 and J usage is TRBJ2-1, with D possibly being TRBD2 (6 bases). Germline CDR1 and CDR2: SGHRS and YFSETQ. The CDR3 consists of 14 residues. The V end lost 8 bases, the J end lost 7 bases, and 19 bases lay between the germline ends. CDR3 protein: CASHWIAGKNEQFF. CDR3 DNA sequence: TGCGCCAGTCATTGGATCGCGGGAAAAAATGAGCAGTTCTTC.

The rearrangement links TRBV5-1 to TRBJ2-5; TRBD1 agrees at 9 bases. The germline V gene has CDR1 SGHRS and CDR2 YFSETQ. There are 15 residues in the CDR3. The V gene end was trimmed by 0 bases and the J gene end by 9 bases; junction bases not matched to a gene: 9. CDR3 sequence: CASSLARDRVTPQYF. The CDR3 coding sequence is TGCGCCAGCAGCTTGGCCCGGGACAGGGTGACCCCCCAGTACTTC.

The CDR3 DNA follows: TGTGCCACCAGCAGGGACAGGGCTAGCTCTGAAGCTTTCTTT. This encodes CATSRDRASSEAFF. The chain is built from TRBV15 and TRBJ1-1; 8 bases are a match to TRBD1. From germline, CDR1 is LNHNV and CDR2 YYDKDF (reference sequence). Trimming took 3 bases from V and 6 from J; bases not matched to a gene: 6. CDR3 length: 14 residues.

V gene TRBV13 combines with J gene TRBJ2-5, with 12 nucleotides matching TRBD1. Trimming at V came to 2 bases and at J to 5 bases, leaving 18 bases not matched to a gene. Germline CDR1 is PRHDT and CDR2 is FYEKMQ (reference sequence). This CDR3 is 20 amino acids long. The CDR3 region is CASSLQGGLGTGGRLETQYF. CDR3 in DNA: TGTGCCAGCAGCTTACAGGGGGGACTAGGGACAGGGGGCAGGTTGGAGACCCAGTACTTC.

The chain joins TRBV19 to TRBJ1-5, with no clear D. V was trimmed by 6 bases and J by 5 bases, leaving 11 bases between them. The V gene's germline CDR1 is LNHDA and CDR2 SQIVND (reference sequence). The CDR3 contains 13 residues. CDR3 amino acids: CASSLAAYQPQHF. Here the CDR3 DNA reads TGTGCCAGTAGCTTAGCAGCTTATCAGCCCCAGCATTTT.